These T cell receptor beta chains were read from a single sample in a study of blood T cell repertoires in COVID-19. TCRdb keeps only in-frame clones here, not all; method: immunoSEQ multiplex PCR. The sample contains around 300,000 clones, roughly nine tenths of which appear only once. Sequencing was done on a sample of PBMCs or T cells enriched from blood (not recorded which). All receptors come from a woman aged 18-29 years who had recovered from COVID-19. CDR3s include the opening cysteine and the closing phenylalanine or tryptophan. The D gene is left open where the match is weak. Clone size is shown for a subset of rows, as once, few, many or a class of expanded clone.

>NA|once|TRBV6-5|TRBJ1-1|13
TGTGCCAGGTCCGCTAGCCAGAACACTGAAGCTTTCTTT
CARSASQNTEAFF
>TRBD1|NA|TRBV28|TRBJ1-4|15
TGTGCCAGCAGTGGTACAGGGGTACTGAATGAAAAACTGTTTTTT
CASSGTGVLNEKLFF
>NA|NA|TRBV7-3|TRBJ1-5|15
TGTGCCAGCAGAAGCCACGGGGTTAGCAATCAGCCCCAGCATTTT
CASRSHGVSNQPQHF
>TRBD1|NA|TRBV5-4|TRBJ2-2|19
TGTGCCAGCAGCTTGGGGAGGCCGGGACAGGGGACCCTGACCGGGGAGCTGTTTTTT
CASSLGRPGQGTLTGELFF
>NA|NA|TRBV18|TRBJ2-1|15
TGTGCCAGCTCACCACCACATAGGACAAAGGTTGAGCAGTTCTTC
CASSPPHRTKVEQFF
>NA|NA|TRBV10-3|TRBJ1-5|14
TGTGCCATCACCCCAGATTATAGCAATCAGCCCCAGCATTTT
CAITPDYSNQPQHF
>TRBD1|NA|TRBV27|TRBJ2-1|16
TGTGCCAGCAGTCCCTACGGGACAGCAGGATACAATGAGCAGTTCTTC
CASSPYGTAGYNEQFF
>TRBD2|NA|TRBV23-1|TRBJ2-1|16
TGCGCCAGCAGTCAAGTGGCGGGGGGGCCTTACAATGAGCAGTTCTTC
CASSQVAGGPYNEQFF
>TRBD1|NA|TRBV27|TRBJ1-6|14
TGTGCCAGCAGTTTTGGGACAGTTAATTCACCCCTCCACTTT
CASSFGTVNSPLHF
>TRBD1|NA|TRBV7-6|TRBJ1-2|16
TGTGCCAGCAGCCCGGTTCCCGGACAGGGAAACTATGGCTACACCTTC
CASSPVPGQGNYGYTF
>NA|NA|TRBV18|TRBJ1-1|15
TGTGCCAGCTCACCATCTAGTCTAAGGAACACTGAAGCTTTCTTT
CASSPSSLRNTEAFF
>NA|NA|TRBV2|TRBJ2-2|14
TGTGCCAGCGTCCTCGCGGGGAACACCGGGGAGCTGTTTTTT
CASVLAGNTGELFF
>NA|NA|TRBV24-1|TRBJ2-7|13
TGTGCCACCAGTCCGTTCAGGACCTACGAGCAGTACTTC
CATSPFRTYEQYF
>NA|NA|TRBV28|TRBJ2-7|12
TGTGCCAGCAGTACAGTAGTACACGAGCAGTACTTC
CASSTVVHEQYF
>NA|NA|TRBV4-1|TRBJ1-3|16
TGCGCCAGCAGCCAAGATTCATCAGGCATGGGAAACACCATATATTTT
CASSQDSSGMGNTIYF
>TRBD1|NA|TRBV11-2|TRBJ1-1|17
TGTGCCAGCAGCCAGGGGGTTCTGACAGGGAGGAACACTGAAGCTTTCTTT
CASSQGVLTGRNTEAFF
>TRBD2|NA|TRBV6-9|TRBJ2-2|14
TGTGCCAGCAGCCCCGACCCGGGGGGCGGGGAGCTGTTTTTT
CASSPDPGGGELFF
>NA|NA|TRBV19|TRBJ1-6|14
TGTGCCAGTAGAGTGGAACGTTTAGGGGCACCCCTCCACTTT
CASRVERLGAPLHF
>NA|NA|TRBV5-1|TRBJ1-4|15
TGCGCCAGCAGTTTTACGGGAACTATGAGTGAAAAACTGTTTTTT
CASSFTGTMSEKLFF
>TRBD2|NA|TRBV6-4|TRBJ2-3|15
TGTGCCAGCAGGACTAGCGGGGGGCTTACAGATACGCAGTATTTT
CASRTSGGLTDTQYF
>NA|NA|TRBV10-1|TRBJ1-2|13
TGCGCCAGCAGCCCTGCCCAGAACTATGGCTACACCTTC
CASSPAQNYGYTF
>TRBD1|NA|TRBV2|TRBJ1-6|16
TGTGCCAGCCTAGGGGGGACAGGGGGCTATAATTCACCCCTCCACTTT
CASLGGTGGYNSPLHF
>TRBD2|NA|TRBV6-5|TRBJ2-1|15
TGTGCCAGCAGTAGAGCGGGGGGTTCCTACAATGAGCAGTTCTTC
CASSRAGGSYNEQFF
>TRBD2|NA|TRBV7-6|TRBJ2-7|17
TGTGCCAGCAGCTTAGGGGGGGGGCGGGGGGGCGCCTACGAGCAGTACTTC
CASSLGGGRGGAYEQYF
>NA|once|TRBV21-1|TRBJ2-5|16
TGTGCCAGCAGCAAAGGGCTAGGGACAGGGGAGGAGACCCAGTACTTC
CASSKGLGTGEETQYF
>NA|NA|TRBV11-2|TRBJ2-7|13
TGTGCCAGCAGCTCTAGCGCCGGTGTCGAGCAGTACTTC
CASSSSAGVEQYF
>NA|once|TRBV11-2|TRBJ1-2|16
TGTGCCAGCAGCTTATCGGGGGACTCCACCAACTATGGCTACACCTTC
CASSLSGDSTNYGYTF
>TRBD1|NA|TRBV4-1|TRBJ1-5|17
TGCGCCAGCAGCCAAGACCCCCCGGGACAGGGGAATCAGCCCCAGCATTTT
CASSQDPPGQGNQPQHF
>TRBD2|once|TRBV10-2|TRBJ2-1|14
TGCGCCAGCAGTGCTAGCGGGGGAGCCAATGAGCAGTTCTTC
CASSASGGANEQFF
>NA|NA|TRBV23-1|TRBJ2-6|17
TGCGCCAGCAGTCATTGTGAACAGGGATCTGGGGCCAACGTCCTGACTTTC
CASSHCEQGSGANVLTF
>TRBD1|once|TRBV5-4|TRBJ2-7|13
TGTGCCAGCAGTTTTGACAGGGCCTACGAGCAGTACTTC
CASSFDRAYEQYF
>NA|NA|TRBV27|TRBJ2-3|14
TGTGCCAGCAGTTTACGGGGGGCCACAGATACGCAGTATTTT
CASSLRGATDTQYF
>TRBD1|once|TRBV30|TRBJ1-4|15
TGTGCCTCAAGGGGGCAGAAAACAACTAATGAAAAACTGTTTTTT
CASRGQKTTNEKLFF
>TRBD1|NA|TRBV9|TRBJ1-2|15
TGTGCCAGCAGCGTAGCAGGGGGCTTACCCTATGGCTACACCTTC
CASSVAGGLPYGYTF
>NA|NA|TRBV2|TRBJ1-5|14
TGTGCCAGCAGTGAATTCCGCGGCAATCAGCCCCAGCATTTT
CASSEFRGNQPQHF
>TRBD2|NA|TRBV3-1/TRBV3-2|TRBJ2-2|18
TGTGCCAGCAGCCAAGGACATAGCGGGGGGGCGAACACCGGGGAGCTGTTTTTT
CASSQGHSGGANTGELFF
>TRBD2|NA|TRBV7-6|TRBJ2-5|14
TGTGCCAGCAGCTTATCTAGCGGTGGGGAGACCCAGTACTTC
CASSLSSGGETQYF
>TRBD1|NA|TRBV3-1/TRBV3-2|TRBJ1-2|15
TGTGCCAGCAGCCCTGGGACAGGGGGCCGCTATGGCTACACCTTC
CASSPGTGGRYGYTF
>TRBD1|few|TRBV5-6|TRBJ2-2|16
TGTGCCAGCAGCTTGGTTGGGACAGGGGTCACCGGGGAGCTGTTTTTT
CASSLVGTGVTGELFF
>TRBD2|NA|TRBV5-1|TRBJ2-1|14
TGCGCCAGCAGCTGGGGACTAGTATCAGATGAGCAGTTCTTC
CASSWGLVSDEQFF